This T cell receptor (beta chain) was recovered during a study of cytomegalovirus exposure and HLA in healthy donors. Study details: HLA-typed donors contributed 80 million or so unique TCRs, which were held in an early data release.

This PCR relied on a set of 60 Vbeta primers and 13 Jbeta primers. In the source study's methods: In a later analysis, around 10 million of approximately 81 million unique beta chains occurred in at least two donors. Profiled with immunoSEQ multiplex PCR; TCRdb holds only in-frame clones, not every one. For V, J and clone size, that table is used; D and trimming come from the DNA. This table holds about 120,000 clones, roughly four fifths found once. Looked up from germline, CDR1 is SEHNR and CDR2 is FQNEAQ (reference sequence). Trimming shortened V by 0 bases and J by 0 bases, and 12 bases separated the two germline ends. The CDR3 consists of 16 residues. Worth noting for this clone: Its antigen remains unknown.

The study sampled nominally healthy donors, though unrecorded immune exposures were likely. General study findings and limits: HLA allele associations emerged for fewer than 20,000 TCR beta sequences in a later analysis, at 0.05 false discovery rate.

This chain uses TRBV7-9 with TRBJ2-7; possibly TRBD1 for D (5 bases). This clonotype was sampled from a woman aged 18-35 years in good health and CMV-seronegative. The source material was PBMCs. CDR3 protein: CASSLASQGLSYEQYF. The DNA for the CDR3 is TGTGCCAGCAGCTTAGCATCTCAGGGTCTCTCCTACGAGCAGTACTTC.